This is a list of T cell receptor beta chains from one sample in a study of blood T cell repertoires in COVID-19. Generated by immunoSEQ multiplex PCR, the TCRdb table keeps only in-frame clones and is missing some. The data hold 90,000 to 120,000 clones, with 70% to 90% observed a single time. The sample taken for sequencing was peripheral blood. All receptors derive from a man aged 40-49 years with active or convalescent COVID-19. The CDR3 runs from the conserved cysteine through the conserved F or W. Each record gives: CDR3 protein, CDR3 DNA, V gene, D gene, clone size, J gene. A D gene is named only where the DNA matches it firmly. The listing skips clone size in some rows; elsewhere it reads once, few, many or a size class.

CDR3 protein: CASSGGDRRDGYTF
CDR3 DNA: TGTGCCAGCAGTGGGGGGGACAGAAGGGATGGCTACACCTTC
V gene: TRBV25-1
D gene: TRBD1
clone size: NA
J gene: TRBJ1-2

CDR3 protein: CASSPAPSGSSYEQYF
CDR3 DNA: TGTGCCAGCAGCCCCGCCCCTAGCGGGAGTTCCTACGAGCAGTACTTC
V gene: TRBV7-2
D gene: TRBD2
clone size: NA
J gene: TRBJ2-7

CDR3 protein: CASSPPNPIGLAGDTGELFF
CDR3 DNA: TGTGCCAGCTCACCACCTAACCCTATCGGACTAGCGGGAGATACCGGGGAGCTGTTTTTT
V gene: TRBV18
D gene: TRBD2
clone size: NA
J gene: TRBJ2-2

CDR3 protein: CASNPPGSQQETQYF
CDR3 DNA: TGTGCCAGCAACCCACCAGGTAGTCAGCAAGAGACCCAGTACTTC
V gene: TRBV6-5
D gene: NA
clone size: NA
J gene: TRBJ2-5

CDR3 protein: CASSLAGLMKTQYF
CDR3 DNA: TGTGCCAGCAGCTTAGCAGGACTAATGAAGACCCAGTACTTC
V gene: TRBV5-4
D gene: NA
clone size: NA
J gene: TRBJ2-5

CDR3 protein: CASSPEGGSNQPQHF
CDR3 DNA: TGCGCCAGCAGCCCTGAGGGAGGGAGCAATCAGCCCCAGCATTTT
V gene: TRBV5-1
D gene: NA
clone size: NA
J gene: TRBJ1-5

CDR3 protein: CASSLHGTGPYEQYF
CDR3 DNA: TGTGCCAGCAGTTTGCATGGGACAGGACCCTACGAGCAGTACTTC
V gene: TRBV2
D gene: TRBD1
clone size: NA
J gene: TRBJ2-7

CDR3 protein: CAWSVGNGYTF
CDR3 DNA: TGTGCCTGGAGTGTTGGCAATGGCTACACCTTC
V gene: TRBV30
D gene: NA
clone size: NA
J gene: TRBJ1-2

CDR3 protein: CASSSLTFEGNQPQHF
CDR3 DNA: TGTGCCAGCAGCAGTCTGACCTTCGAGGGCAATCAGCCCCAGCATTTT
V gene: TRBV21-1
D gene: NA
clone size: NA
J gene: TRBJ1-5

CDR3 protein: CAIGGQDQNIQYF
CDR3 DNA: TGTGCCATCGGGGGACAGGATCAAAACATTCAGTACTTC
V gene: TRBV10-3
D gene: TRBD1
clone size: NA
J gene: TRBJ2-4

CDR3 protein: CASSDRGRSNTEAFF
CDR3 DNA: TGTGCCAGTAGTGACAGGGGGCGTTCGAACACTGAAGCTTTCTTT
V gene: TRBV19
D gene: TRBD1
clone size: few
J gene: TRBJ1-1

CDR3 protein: CASRVGGSWGEKLFF
CDR3 DNA: TGTGCCAGCAGGGTTGGGGGGTCATGGGGTGAAAAACTGTTTTTT
V gene: TRBV28
D gene: NA
clone size: NA
J gene: TRBJ1-4